This section outlines one T cell receptor beta chain sequence together with its context. This entry is derived from a study of T cell responses to AZD1222 COVID-19 vaccine. The CDR3 loop spans 14 amino acids. Trimming stripped 0 bases from V and 2 bases from J, with 9 bases between. Germline-derived CDR1 and CDR2 are SGHDT and YYEEEE. The data were produced by immunoSEQ multiplex PCR, yet TCRdb's version contains in-frame clones alone and is incomplete. This table holds 99,000 or so clones, approximately 87% found once. This receptor was obtained from an adult in good health. V is TRBV5-6 and J is TRBJ2-7; D perhaps matches TRBD2 (5 bases). Specimen: peripheral blood, collected on day 0 of AZD1222 vaccination. For the CDR3, the DNA is TGTGCCAGCAGCTTGGCTAGCCCTACCTACGAGCAGTACTTC. Residues: CASSLASPTYEQYF. The complete variable domain, with remaining parts taken from reference TRBV5-6 and TRBJ2-7, reads DAGVTQSPTHLIKTRGQQVTLRCSPKSGHDTVSWYQQALGQGPQFIFQYYEEEERQRGNFPDRFSGHQFPNYSSELNVNALLLGDSALYLCASSLASPTYEQYFGPGTRLTVT.